This TCR beta chain stems from a study of T-cell memory formation after mild COVID-19. The wider study: Each donor largely had its own TCR clusters.

Many counts were recorded for this clonotype. The antigen is not known. The CDR3 length is 17 residues. Unmatched junction bases numbered 9, after V lost 4 bases and J lost 3 bases. CDR1 is SGHRS, CDR2 YFSETQ, per germline. Using constant-segment primers, 5'RACE produced TCR alpha and TCR beta cDNA libraries carrying sample barcodes and UMIs. Via MiXCR, TCRdb re-called the 5' RACE reads, giving one row per CDR3 protein. The sample includes over 500,000 distinct CDR3 sequences, 17% of them seen just once. The study's findings and limits: The authors did not confirm SARS-CoV-2 specificity of second-wave clones peaking day 37. Day 15 to 85 contracting clones showed balanced CD4/CD8; day 15 to 37 expanders favored CD4+.

Sequenced: PBMCs or a T cell subset sorted from them (not recorded which). V is TRBV5-1 and J is TRBJ2-1; 11 bases agree with TRBD2. The TCR comes from an adult woman who had mild COVID-19 (a few samples of this study predate the infection). Cell type and time point are not known. CDR3 in DNA: TGCGCCAGCAGCCTTAATGTACTAGCGGGAGTCTACAATGAGCAGTTCTTC. Protein product: CASSLNVLAGVYNEQFF.